This T cell receptor beta chain emerged from a study of spatial heterogeneity in lung cancer. General study findings and limits: Expanded intratumoral alpha and beta TCR counts tracked tumor mutation counts. Expanded TCR counts, ubiquitous and regional, correlated respectively with ubiquitous and regional nonsynonymous mutation counts. Coverage of tumor T cells was estimated at around 7.7% for alpha chains and roughly 13% for beta chains.

V lost 5 bases, J lost 0 bases, and 7 bases stayed unmatched. CDR3 size: 16 residues. MiXCR, run by TCRdb on the 5' RACE reads, gives a single entry per CDR3 protein. This sample has fewer than 15,000 distinct CDR3 sequences, with less than 8% found just once. This clonotype is deemed medium-sized. Its antigen remains unidentified. The time point: sample taken at primary tumor resection. Whole RNA came from tumor, nontumor lung or frozen PBMC and was sequenced without being sorted. The specimen comprised lung tumor tissue, sampled at surgery. The chain uses TRBV12-3 or TRBV12-4 and TRBJ1-5; 7 bases align to TRBD1. The clonotype originates from a female donor with early-stage non-small cell lung cancer. CDR3 DNA sequence: TGTGCCAGCAGTCCACCGGGACAGCTTAGCAATCAGCCCCAGCATTTT. It encodes CASSPPGQLSNQPQHF.